The 11 T cell receptor beta chains below come from one sample, sequenced in a study of T cell responses to AZD1222 COVID-19 vaccine. The table came from immunoSEQ multiplex PCR; TCRdb's copy has only in-frame clones and leaves some out. In the table there are around 110,000 clones, roughly 90% of which are singletons. The sequencing used peripheral blood, collected on day 0 of AZD1222 vaccination. Receptor source: an adult in good health.

The rearrangement uses TRBV19 and TRBJ1-3; no definite D call. The V end was cut by 6 bases, the J end by 0 bases, with 6 bases between. Germline CDR1 LNHDA, CDR2 SQIVND (reference sequence). CDR3 length equals 13 residues. The CDR3 spells CASRTLSGNTIYF. The CDR3 coding sequence is TGTGCCAGTAGAACGCTCTCTGGAAACACCATATATTTT.

The rearrangement joins TRBV7-9 to TRBJ2-5; TRBD2 agrees at 7 bases. Germline CDR1 reads SEHNR; CDR2 reads FQNEAQ (reference sequence). The CDR3 extends over 15 amino acids. The V segment lost 5 bases and the J segment 5 bases; nucleotides outside the gene matches: 11. The DNA of the CDR3 is TGTGCCAGCAGCCCTCCGGGGCGGGAGCGGGAGACCCAGTACTTC. This sequence encodes CASSPPGRERETQYF.

This chain uses TRBV7-2 with TRBJ2-1, with D perhaps matching TRBD2 (6 bases). Germline V gene data show CDR1 as SGHTA and CDR2 as FQGNSA. CDR3 length: 15 residues. Trimming cost V 5 bases and J 2 bases, with 13 bases left between them. CDR3 nucleotides: TGTGCCAGCAGCCCGGAGACTAGTACCTACAATGAGCAGTTCTTC. It translates to CASSPETSTYNEQFF.

The chain recombines TRBV18 with TRBJ2-3, with 7 nucleotides matching TRBD1. Germline V gene lookup returns CDR1 KGHSH and CDR2 LQKENI. The CDR3 is 18 amino acids. Losses at the gene ends were 1 base for V and 1 base for J; bases not matched to a gene: 11. The CDR3, as DNA: TGTGCCAGCTCACCACTAGTCCCGGGACAGTTCCGCACAGATACGCAGTATTTT. Protein sequence: CASSPLVPGQFRTDTQYF. Full variable domain (rest looked up from reference TRBV18 and TRBJ2-3): NAGVMQNPRHLVRRRGQEARLRCSPMKGHSHVYWYRQLPEEGLKFMVYLQKENIIDESGMPKERFSAEFPKEGPSILRIQQVVRGDSAAYFCASSPLVPGQFRTDTQYFGPGTRLTVL.

The genes are TRBV4-3 and TRBJ2-4, with TRBD1 matching over 7 bases. Germline V gene data show CDR1 as LGHNA and CDR2 as YSLEER. Trimming cost V 4 bases and J 1 base; bases outside gene matches: 16. This CDR3 spans 19 amino acids. The CDR3 DNA sequence: TGCGCCAGCAGCCCCTTTCTCCCACAGGGGCCGGGGGCCAAAAACATTCAGTACTTC. Translation gives CASSPFLPQGPGAKNIQYF.

The J gene is TRBJ2-1, the V gene TRBV2, with 8 bases identical to TRBD2. CDR1 is SNHLY, CDR2 FYNNEI, per germline. There are 15 residues in the CDR3. Trimming took 2 bases from V and 6 from J; bases not matched to a gene: 6. This CDR3 reads CASSEWVAGRNEQFF. The CDR3, as DNA: TGTGCCAGCAGTGAATGGGTAGCGGGACGCAATGAGCAGTTCTTC.

The chain recombines TRBV7-6 with TRBJ2-5, with unresolved D. Trimming pared 1 base from V and 2 bases from J, leaving 2 bases between. Germline V lookup: CDR1 SGHVS, CDR2 FNYEAQ. The CDR3 has 12 residues. In DNA, the CDR3 is TGTGCCAGCAGCTTAGAACAAGAGACCCAGTACTTC. The encoded protein is CASSLEQETQYF.

This chain connects TRBV3-1 (or the pseudogene TRBV3-2) to TRBJ1-2; a possible D gene is TRBD1 (5 bases). V shed 2 bases and J shed 7 bases, with 14 bases lying between them. CDR3 length: 14 amino acids. CDR1 LGHDT and CDR2 YNNKEL come from the germline V gene (reference sequence). The CDR3 DNA follows: TGTGCCAGCAGCCAACGGGACTTCCGAGGTGGCTACACCTTC. As protein: CASSQRDFRGGYTF.

This chain connects TRBV7-2 to TRBJ1-4, with 11 bases aligning to TRBD1. Germline-derived CDR1 and CDR2 are SGHTA and FQGNSA. CDR3 length: 15 residues. V lost 5 bases, J lost 8 bases, and 7 bases stayed unmatched. The CDR3 DNA sequence: TGTGCCAGCAGCCCCGGACAGGGGGCGTGGGAAAAACTGTTTTTT. Translated: CASSPGQGAWEKLFF. The entire variable domain, with the rest obtained from reference TRBV7-2 and TRBJ1-4, is as follows: GAGVSQSPSNKVTEKGKDVELRCDPISGHTALYWYRQSLGQGLEFLIYFQGNSAPDKSGLPSDRFSAERTGGSVSTLTIQRTQQEDSAVYLCASSPGQGAWEKLFFGSGTQLSVL.

This clone was seen a single time. V is TRBV28 and J is TRBJ1-3; 10 nucleotides match TRBD1. CDR1 is MDHEN, CDR2 SYDVKM, per germline. This CDR3 comprises 17 residues. V lost 3 bases, J lost 4 bases, and 9 bases stayed unmatched. The CDR3 DNA sequence: TGTGCCAGCAGTTTTGACTCCGGGACAGGGGCAGGAAACACCATATATTTT. This sequence encodes CASSFDSGTGAGNTIYF.

The genes are TRBV5-5 and TRBJ1-2; 8 nucleotides match TRBD1. CDR1 and CDR2 from the germline V gene are SGHKS and YYEKEE (reference sequence). CDR3 length equals 14 residues. With V trimmed by 0 bases and J by 7 bases, 5 bases remained unmatched. The CDR3 DNA follows: TGTGCCAGCAGCTTGGCGGACAGGGCCGTTGGCTACACCTTC. Its translation: CASSLADRAVGYTF.